These T cell receptor beta chains were read from a single sample in a study of blood T cell repertoires in COVID-19. Generated by immunoSEQ multiplex PCR, the TCRdb table keeps only in-frame clones and is missing some. The sample carries 350,000 to 450,000 clones, approximately 90% recorded once. The sequencing sample was made of PBMCs or T cells enriched from blood (not recorded which). These receptors were collected from a woman aged 40 to 50 who had been exposed to COVID-19. Each CDR3 is given with its conserved first and last residue. D genes are given only for firm matches. The listing skips clone size in some rows; elsewhere it reads once, few, many or a size class.

J,V,D,size,CDR3,DNA
TRBJ1-2,TRBV10-3,-,once,CALWGGAGGYTF,TGTGCTCTTTGGGGGGGCGCGGGCGGCTACACCTTC
TRBJ1-2,TRBV12-3/TRBV12-4,-,-,CASSLRREYGYTF,TGTGCCAGCAGTCTAAGACGGGAATATGGCTACACCTTC
TRBJ1-2,TRBV7-2,-,-,CASSRSGGGAYGYTF,TGTGCCAGCAGTCGATCGGGCGGGGGCGCATATGGCTACACCTTC
TRBJ2-5,TRBV15,-,-,CATSREWTKETQYF,TGTGCCACCAGCAGAGAGTGGACAAAAGAGACCCAGTACTTC
TRBJ2-2,TRBV19,TRBD2,-,CASSTLAGAATGELFF,TGTGCCAGTAGTACCTTAGCGGGAGCAGCAACCGGGGAGCTGTTTTTT
TRBJ2-5,TRBV5-6,-,-,CASSLRAAGLGEETQYF,TGTGCCAGCAGCTTGCGGGCTGCGGGACTGGGGGAAGAGACCCAGTACTTC
TRBJ1-5,TRBV7-2,-,-,CASADPGGEPQHF,TGTGCCAGCGCCGACCCGGGGGGGGAGCCCCAGCATTTT
TRBJ2-1,TRBV10-3,TRBD2,-,CATTSGGTLGNEQFF,TGTGCCACCACTAGCGGGGGTACCCTGGGGAATGAGCAGTTCTTC
TRBJ1-2,TRBV19,-,-,CASSEGVLRGYTF,TGTGCCAGTAGTGAGGGGGTTCTTCGGGGCTACACCTTC
TRBJ2-1,TRBV29-1,-,-,CSVDNYNEQFF,TGCAGCGTTGACAACTACAATGAGCAGTTCTTC
TRBJ2-7,TRBV28,-,-,CASSLQGYEQYF,TGTGCCAGCAGTTTACAGGGTTACGAGCAGTACTTC
TRBJ1-3,TRBV7-2,-,-,CASSSGFHSGNTIYF,TGTGCCAGCAGCTCGGGGTTCCACTCTGGAAACACCATATATTTT
TRBJ2-3,TRBV7-3,TRBD2,-,CASSVTGTSSYTQYF,TGTGCCAGCAGCGTGACCGGGACTAGCTCATATACGCAGTATTTT
TRBJ2-3,TRBV5-4,TRBD1,-,CASSGLGQGSTDTQYF,TGTGCCAGCAGCGGATTGGGACAGGGGAGCACAGATACGCAGTATTTT
TRBJ1-1,TRBV18,-,-,CASSPQLFQGMNTEAFF,TGTGCCAGCTCACCCCAATTGTTTCAGGGGATGAACACTGAAGCTTTCTTT
TRBJ1-1,TRBV3-1/TRBV3-2,-,-,CASSQLKWAGNTEAFF,TGTGCCAGCAGCCAACTAAAATGGGCGGGGAACACTGAAGCTTTCTTT
TRBJ1-2,TRBV6-4,-,-,CASSSGYARGYTF,TGTGCCAGCAGTTCAGGTTACGCACGTGGCTACACCTTC
TRBJ1-3,TRBV7-9,-,-,CASSLGDPRRNTIYF,TGTGCCAGCAGCTTAGGAGACCCAAGGAGGAACACCATATATTTT
TRBJ2-3,TRBV13,-,-,CASSSARGQLGPDTQYF,TGTGCCAGCAGCTCAGCACGGGGACAATTGGGGCCAGATACGCAGTATTTT
TRBJ2-7,TRBV9,TRBD1,-,CASSVIPGQGNEQYF,TGTGCCAGCAGCGTAATACCGGGACAGGGCAACGAGCAGTACTTC
TRBJ2-1,TRBV6-5,TRBD1,-,CASRGTGGRYNEQFF,TGTGCCAGCAGAGGGACAGGGGGCAGATACAATGAGCAGTTCTTC
TRBJ1-3,TRBV30,-,once,CAWSAGEGAGNTIYF,TGTGCCTGGAGCGCAGGGGAAGGTGCTGGAAACACCATATATTTT
TRBJ2-1,TRBV6-2/TRBV6-3,TRBD1,once,CASSRTPTGYRQFF,TGTGCCAGCAGCCGAACCCCGACAGGGTATAGACAGTTCTTC
TRBJ2-5,TRBV6-5,TRBD1,once,CATLQGRYSQETQYF,TGTGCCACCCTACAGGGGCGCTATTCCCAAGAGACCCAGTACTTC
TRBJ1-2,TRBV19,-,-,CATRRGYGYTF,TGTGCCACCCGAAGGGGTTATGGCTACACCTTC
TRBJ1-1,TRBV7-3,-,-,CASSYDRNTEAFF,TGTGCCAGCAGCTACGACAGGAACACTGAAGCTTTCTTT
TRBJ1-5,TRBV6-5,TRBD1,once,CASSIHRGNQPQHF,TGTGCCAGCAGTATTCACAGGGGTAATCAGCCCCAGCATTTT
TRBJ1-2,TRBV2,-,-,CASSIAGASYGYTF,TGTGCCAGCAGTATAGCAGGGGCCTCGTATGGCTACACCTTC
TRBJ2-5,TRBV27,TRBD1,-,CASSYRGHRETQYF,TGTGCCAGCAGTTACAGGGGGCATCGAGAGACCCAGTACTTC
TRBJ2-5,TRBV3-1/TRBV3-2,-,-,CASSQDGPDKREETQYF,TGTGCCAGCAGCCAAGATGGGCCGGACAAACGAGAAGAGACCCAGTACTTC
TRBJ2-5,TRBV7-3,-,-,CASSLGGAGSETQYF,TGTGCCAGCAGCTTAGGAGGGGCGGGCTCAGAGACCCAGTACTTC
TRBJ1-5,TRBV20-1,-,-,CSASRSNQPQHF,TGCAGTGCTAGTCGTAGCAATCAGCCCCAGCATTTT
TRBJ1-2,TRBV27,-,-,CASSLGPRAAEGYTF,TGTGCCAGCAGTTTAGGACCCCGGGCAGCGGAGGGCTACACCTTC
TRBJ1-4,TRBV27,TRBD1,-,CASSSLGTGNEKLFF,TGTGCCAGCAGTTCCCTTGGGACAGGGAATGAAAAACTGTTTTTT
TRBJ2-1,TRBV7-3,TRBD2,-,CASSLRVAGANEQFF,TGTGCCAGCAGCTTAAGAGTAGCGGGGGCCAATGAGCAGTTCTTC
TRBJ1-6,TRBV9,-,-,CASSAGTPYNSPLHF,TGTGCCAGCAGCGCCGGGACACCCTATAATTCACCCCTCCACTTT
TRBJ2-7,TRBV20-1,-,-,CSASDIRRGASYEQYF,TGCAGTGCCAGTGATATAAGAAGGGGTGCCTCCTACGAGCAGTACTTC
TRBJ2-3,TRBV7-9,TRBD2,-,CASSTGLAEADTQYF,TGTGCCAGCAGCACAGGACTAGCGGAAGCAGATACGCAGTATTTT
TRBJ1-2,TRBV14,-,-,CASSQMLYYGYTF,TGTGCCAGCAGCCAAATGCTATACTATGGCTACACCTTC
TRBJ1-1,TRBV24-1,-,-,CATSDLREGKGNTEAFF,TGTGCCACCAGTGATTTAAGAGAGGGAAAGGGGAACACTGAAGCTTTCTTT
TRBJ1-1,TRBV5-1,TRBD1,-,CASSLARTGVTEAFF,TGCGCCAGCAGCTTGGCCCGGACAGGGGTGACTGAAGCTTTCTTT
TRBJ1-6,TRBV10-2,-,-,CASSEAAALSGSPLHF,TGCGCCAGCAGTGAGGCAGCAGCGCTTTCCGGTTCACCCCTCCACTTT
TRBJ2-6,TRBV18,-,-,CASSPYGSRGAGANVLTF,TGTGCCAGCTCACCCTATGGGTCCAGGGGCGCCGGGGCCAACGTCCTGACTTTC
TRBJ1-2,TRBV19,-,-,CASSTTDRPVLNYGYTF,TGTGCCAGTAGTACCACGGACAGACCCGTTCTTAACTATGGCTACACCTTC
TRBJ2-4,TRBV5-1,-,-,CASSQQGNIQYF,TGCGCCAGCAGCCAGCAGGGGAACATTCAGTACTTC